This T cell receptor beta chain was retrieved from a study of T cell responses to AZD1222 COVID-19 vaccine (dated by TCRdb to 2020 to 2023). Concerning the study at large: A total of just over 230 trial participants underwent TCR sequencing, of whom some 210 received two doses of AZD1222 and some 26 received two doses of the MenACWY control vaccine. Enrollment into the trials was organized by age into subgroups of 18-55, 56-69 and 70-plus years, and those subgroups contained roughly 160, 29 and 62 TCR-sequenced participants, respectively.

Remarks on this clone: It lacks a known antigen. Per-base qualities were not stored, and no clone one base away is much larger.

Points the paper makes about the study in general: Spike-specific TCR breadth and depth rose significantly after two AZD1222 doses compared with day 0 and with MenACWY recipients. Most participants were white British and females outnumbered males, and the authors suggested that clonal diversity may have been underestimated. The vaccine-associated CD4 TCRs covered the entire spike protein, and the dominant responses fell in regions 160-218 and 743-854. In the small 56-69-year group, the increase in depth fell short of significance, most likely because of low power. No day 14 peak-response samples were available, so repertoires were characterized only after the peak T cell response. Conclusions about previously exposed vaccinees were limited because only 5 or 6 AZD1222 recipients were SARS-CoV-2 seropositive at baseline. Reportedly, close to half of the unique spike-specific TCRs recognized epitopes lying outside the regions that are mutated in the B.1.351 and B.1.1.7 variants.

The CDR3 regions of human TCRbeta chains were analyzed by immunosequencing. Per the authors' processing: TCRs in the repertoires were matched against a reference library of SARS-CoV-2-specific TCRs that had been generated with the MIRA antigen-specificity platform. Breadth meant the fraction of unique TCRs that were SARS-CoV-2-associated, whereas depth meant the fraction of total T cells that were SARS-CoV-2-associated. Using the MIRA data, each spike-specific TCR was mapped to the spike region that the TCR reacts to and placed in a CD4 or CD8 class. Log10-transformed breadth and depth values were compared by one-way ANOVA with Sidak's multiple comparisons tests. TCRdb carries this immuneACCESS record with in-frame sequences only. Its versions omit some clonotypes, under half of them owing to an unresolved V gene in the studies checked, with the rest unexplained. The DNA gave D and trimming, while V, J and clone size come from that table. For this sample there are about 180,000 clones; 75% to 90% appear just once. The top ten hold about 4.3% of the sample.

Sample time point, as interpreted from the label and publication: about 28 days (+/-7) after the second vaccine dose. What the treatment or condition label conveys for this sample: meningococcal conjugate vaccine given as trial control. Vaccinee samples were obtained from the UK trials COV001 and COV002, which included a single-blind randomized controlled phase 2/3 trial of AZD1222 (ChAdOx1 nCoV-19) in healthy adults. Trial participant PBMC samples were collected at day 0 and day 28 after the second dose for TCRbeta chain sequencing. The source was peripheral blood, collected 28 days after the second dose of the MenACWY control vaccine. The sequence came from an adult who received the MenACWY meningococcal vaccine as a control.

CDR3 sequence: CATSEGYEQYF. The DNA sequence follows: TGTGCCACCAGTGAGGGCTACGAGCAGTACTTC. This chain joins TRBV24-1 to TRBJ2-7, with the D segment identity uncertain. CDR1 and CDR2 (KGHDR, SFDVKD) derive from the germline V gene. V lost 4 bases and J lost 3 bases; the stretch between them is 3 bases long. Measured from the cysteine to the phenylalanine, the CDR3 is 11 residues long. Of all the DNA, just the CDR3 is kept, 33 bases in frame from base 1.